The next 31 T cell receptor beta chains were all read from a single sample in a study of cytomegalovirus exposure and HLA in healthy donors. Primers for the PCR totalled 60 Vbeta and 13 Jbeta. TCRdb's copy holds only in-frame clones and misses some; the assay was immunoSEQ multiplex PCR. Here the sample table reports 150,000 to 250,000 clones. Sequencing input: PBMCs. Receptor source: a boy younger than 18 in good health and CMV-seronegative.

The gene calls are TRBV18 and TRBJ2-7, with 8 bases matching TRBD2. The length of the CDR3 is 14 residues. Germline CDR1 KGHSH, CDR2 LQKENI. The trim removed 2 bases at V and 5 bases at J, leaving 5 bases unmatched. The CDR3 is CASSPSAGVHEQYF. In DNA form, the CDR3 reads TGTGCCAGCTCACCATCAGCGGGGGTCCACGAGCAGTACTTC. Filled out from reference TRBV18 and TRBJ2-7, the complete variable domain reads NAGVMQNPRHLVRRRGQEARLRCSPMKGHSHVYWYRQLPEEGLKFMVYLQKENIIDESGMPKERFSAEFPKEGPSILRIQQVVRGDSAAYFCASSPSAGVHEQYFGPGTRLTVT.

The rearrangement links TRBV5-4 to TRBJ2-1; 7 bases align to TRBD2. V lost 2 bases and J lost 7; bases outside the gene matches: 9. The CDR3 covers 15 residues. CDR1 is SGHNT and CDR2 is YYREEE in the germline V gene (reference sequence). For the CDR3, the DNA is TGTGCCAGCAGCTTAATGGCGGGGGTAGGGAATGAGCAGTTCTTC. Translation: CASSLMAGVGNEQFF.

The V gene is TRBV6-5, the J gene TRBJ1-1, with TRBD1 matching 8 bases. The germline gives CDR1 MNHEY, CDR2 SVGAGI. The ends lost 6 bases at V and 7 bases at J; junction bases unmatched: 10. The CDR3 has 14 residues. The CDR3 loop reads CASSQKSGGFEAFF. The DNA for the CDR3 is TGTGCCAGCAGCCAAAAATCAGGGGGCTTTGAAGCTTTCTTT.

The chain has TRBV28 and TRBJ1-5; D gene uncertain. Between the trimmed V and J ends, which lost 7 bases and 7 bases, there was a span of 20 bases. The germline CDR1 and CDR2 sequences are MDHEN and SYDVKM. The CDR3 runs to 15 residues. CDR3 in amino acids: CASKVSNANYQPQHF. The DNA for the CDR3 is TGTGCCAGCAAAGTAAGTAACGCAAACTACCAGCCCCAGCATTTT.

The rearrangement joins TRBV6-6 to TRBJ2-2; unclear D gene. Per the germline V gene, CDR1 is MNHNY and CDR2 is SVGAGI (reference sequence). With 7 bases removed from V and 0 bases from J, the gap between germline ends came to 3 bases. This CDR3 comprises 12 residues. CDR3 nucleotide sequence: TGTGCCAGCACCTCGAACACCGGGGAGCTGTTTTTT. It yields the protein CASTSNTGELFF.

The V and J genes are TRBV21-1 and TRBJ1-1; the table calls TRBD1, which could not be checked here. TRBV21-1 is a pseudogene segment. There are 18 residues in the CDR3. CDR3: CASSKTDTGTAMNTEAFF. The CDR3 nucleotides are TGTGCCAGCAGCAAAACGGACACCGGGACAGCGATGAACACTGAAGCTTTCTTT.

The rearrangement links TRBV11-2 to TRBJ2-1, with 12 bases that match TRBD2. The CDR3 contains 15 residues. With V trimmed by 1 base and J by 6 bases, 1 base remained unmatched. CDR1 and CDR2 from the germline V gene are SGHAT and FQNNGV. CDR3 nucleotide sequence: TGTGCCAGCAGCTTAGGACTAGCGGGAGCCAATGAGCAGTTCTTC. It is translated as CASSLGLAGANEQFF.

CDR3 in DNA: TGTGCCAGCAGCACCTTCCGGGGGGCTGGGAACACTGAAGCTTTCTTT. Its protein product is CASSTFRGAGNTEAFF. This sequence joins TRBV7-9 and TRBJ1-1, with D possibly being TRBD1 (6 bases). This CDR3 has 16 residues. The V end was cut by 5 bases, the J end by 1 base, with 17 bases between. Germline CDR1 reads SEHNR; CDR2 reads FQNEAQ (reference sequence). The variable domain in full, with the rest retrieved from reference TRBV7-9 and TRBJ1-1, is DTGVSQNPRHKITKRGQNVTFRCDPISEHNRLYWYRQTLGQGPEFLTYFQNEAQLEKSRLLSDRFSAERPKGSFSTLEIQRTEQGDSAMYLCASSTFRGAGNTEAFFGQGTRLTVV.

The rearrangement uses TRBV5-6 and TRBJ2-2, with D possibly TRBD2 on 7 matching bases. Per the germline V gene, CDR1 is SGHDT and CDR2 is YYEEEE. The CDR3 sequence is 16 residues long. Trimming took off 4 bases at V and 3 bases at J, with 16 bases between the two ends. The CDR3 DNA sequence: TGTGCCAGCAGCCGCGCGGGGGCGCCGGACACCGGGGAGCTGTTTTTT. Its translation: CASSRAGAPDTGELFF.

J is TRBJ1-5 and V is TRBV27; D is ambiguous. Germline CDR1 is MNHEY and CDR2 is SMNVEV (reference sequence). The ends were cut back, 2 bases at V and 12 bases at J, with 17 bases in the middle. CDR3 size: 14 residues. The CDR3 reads CASSLKPEVLDQHF. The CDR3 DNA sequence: TGTGCCAGCAGTTTAAAACCCGAGGTTTTGGACCAGCATTTT.

CDR3 amino acids: CASSPLGTGETQYF. Here the CDR3 DNA reads TGTGCCAGCAGCCCTCTTGGGACAGGAGAGACCCAGTACTTC. The gene calls are TRBV7-9 and TRBJ2-5; TRBD1 aligns across 8 bases. Trimming took 5 bases from V and 4 from J; bases not matched to a gene: 6. The CDR3 length is 14 residues. CDR1 is SEHNR and CDR2 is FQNEAQ in the germline V gene (reference sequence).

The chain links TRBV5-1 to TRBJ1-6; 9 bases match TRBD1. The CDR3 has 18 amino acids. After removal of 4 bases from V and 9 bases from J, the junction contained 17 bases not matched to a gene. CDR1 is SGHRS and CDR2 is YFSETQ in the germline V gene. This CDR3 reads CASSQTGTGMGFRSPLHF. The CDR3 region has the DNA TGCGCCAGCAGCCAGACCGGGACAGGGATGGGGTTTCGTTCACCCCTCCACTTT.

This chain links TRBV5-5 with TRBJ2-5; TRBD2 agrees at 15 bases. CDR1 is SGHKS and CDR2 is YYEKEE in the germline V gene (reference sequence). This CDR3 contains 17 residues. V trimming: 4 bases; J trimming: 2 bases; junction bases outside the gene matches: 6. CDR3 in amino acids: CASSPGTSGGLQETQYF. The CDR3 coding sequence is TGTGCCAGCAGCCCCGGGACTAGCGGGGGGCTTCAAGAGACCCAGTACTTC.

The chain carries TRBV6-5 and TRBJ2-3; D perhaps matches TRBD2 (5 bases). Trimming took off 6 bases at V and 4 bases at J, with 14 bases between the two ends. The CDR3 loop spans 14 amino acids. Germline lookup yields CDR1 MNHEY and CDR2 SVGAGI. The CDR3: CASSPGGEADTQYF. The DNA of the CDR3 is TGTGCCAGCAGCCCCGGAGGTGAGGCAGATACGCAGTATTTT.

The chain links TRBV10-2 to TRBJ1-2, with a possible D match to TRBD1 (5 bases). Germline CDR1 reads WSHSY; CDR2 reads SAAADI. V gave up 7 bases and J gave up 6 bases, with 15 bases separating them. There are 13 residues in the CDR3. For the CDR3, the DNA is TGCGCCAGCAACTACGGGGGGTCGGATGGCTACACCTTC. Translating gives CASNYGGSDGYTF.

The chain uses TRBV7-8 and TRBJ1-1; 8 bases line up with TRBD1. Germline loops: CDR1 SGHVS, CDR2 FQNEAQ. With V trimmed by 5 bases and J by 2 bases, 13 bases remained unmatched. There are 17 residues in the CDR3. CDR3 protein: CASSPRPGGNLNTEAFF. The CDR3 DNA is TGTGCCAGCAGCCCACGGCCAGGGGGCAATTTAAACACTGAAGCTTTCTTT.

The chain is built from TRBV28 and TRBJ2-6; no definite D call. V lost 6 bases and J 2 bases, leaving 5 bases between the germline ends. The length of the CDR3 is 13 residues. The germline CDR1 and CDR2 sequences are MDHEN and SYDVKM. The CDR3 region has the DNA TGTGCCAGCAGATCAACTGGGGCCAACGTCCTGACTTTC. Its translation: CASRSTGANVLTF.

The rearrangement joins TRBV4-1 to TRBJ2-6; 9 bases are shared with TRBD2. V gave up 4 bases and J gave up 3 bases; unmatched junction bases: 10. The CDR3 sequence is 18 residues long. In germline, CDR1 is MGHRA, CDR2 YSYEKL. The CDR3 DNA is TGCGCCAGCAGCCGGCTAGCGGGGTCCTCACGTGGGGCCAACGTCCTGACTTTC. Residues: CASSRLAGSSRGANVLTF.

DNA of the CDR3: TGTGCCAGCAGCTTAAGCCTAGCGGGGTTACAAGAGACCCAGTACTTC. Its protein product is CASSLSLAGLQETQYF. The genes are TRBV7-2 and TRBJ2-5; the match to TRBD2 covers 9 bases. CDR3 length: 16 amino acids. Germline CDR1 reads SGHTA; CDR2 reads FQGNSA. V trimming: 2 bases; J trimming: 2 bases; junction bases outside the gene matches: 6. The variable domain in full, completed from reference TRBV7-2 and TRBJ2-5, reads GAGVSQSPSNKVTEKGKDVELRCDPISGHTALYWYRQSLGQGLEFLIYFQGNSAPDKSGLPSDRFSAERTGGSVSTLTIQRTQQEDSAVYLCASSLSLAGLQETQYFGPGTRLLVL.

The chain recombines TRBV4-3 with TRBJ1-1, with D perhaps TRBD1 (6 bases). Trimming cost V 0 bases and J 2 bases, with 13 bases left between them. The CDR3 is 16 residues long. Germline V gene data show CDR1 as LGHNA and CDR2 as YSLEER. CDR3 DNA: TGCGCCAGCAGCCAAGAGCGCAAAGGGGGAAACACTGAAGCTTTCTTT. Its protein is CASSQERKGGNTEAFF.

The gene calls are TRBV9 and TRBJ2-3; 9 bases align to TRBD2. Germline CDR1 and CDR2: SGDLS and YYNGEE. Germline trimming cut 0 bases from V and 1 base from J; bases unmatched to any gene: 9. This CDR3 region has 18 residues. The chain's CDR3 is CASSVGAGGTARTDTQYF. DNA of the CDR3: TGTGCCAGCAGCGTAGGCGCGGGGGGGACCGCCCGCACAGATACGCAGTATTTT. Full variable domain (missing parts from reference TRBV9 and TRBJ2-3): DSGVTQTPKHLITATGQRVTLRCSPRSGDLSVYWYQQSLDQGLQFLIQYYNGEERAKGNILERFSAQQFPDLHSELNLSSLELGDSALYFCASSVGAGGTARTDTQYFGPGTRLTVL.

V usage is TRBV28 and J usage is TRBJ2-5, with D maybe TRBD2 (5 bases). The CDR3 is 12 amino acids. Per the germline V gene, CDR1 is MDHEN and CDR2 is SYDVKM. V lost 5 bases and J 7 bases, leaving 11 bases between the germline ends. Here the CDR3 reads CASSESRGTQYF. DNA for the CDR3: TGTGCCAGCAGTGAGTCCCGGGGGACCCAGTACTTC.

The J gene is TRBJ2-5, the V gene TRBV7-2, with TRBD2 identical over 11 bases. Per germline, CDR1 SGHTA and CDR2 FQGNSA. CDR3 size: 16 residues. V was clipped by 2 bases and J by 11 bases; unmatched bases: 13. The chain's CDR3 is CASSLLGLGTSGEQYF. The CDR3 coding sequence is TGTGCCAGCAGCTTACTAGGACTAGGGACTAGCGGTGAGCAGTACTTC.

The CDR3, as DNA: TGTGCCAGCAGTCGGGTCCAGAGCCTAACCACAGATACGCAGTATTTT. Amino acids: CASSRVQSLTTDTQYF. This sequence joins TRBV2 and TRBJ2-3, with D unclear. CDR3 length: 16 residues. Trimming cost V 5 bases and J 2 bases, with 17 bases left between them. Germline V gene lookup returns CDR1 SNHLY and CDR2 FYNNEI. Variable domain in full (rest from reference TRBV2 and TRBJ2-3): EPEVTQTPSHQVTQMGQEVILRCVPISNHLYFYWYRQILGQKVEFLVSFYNNEISEKSEIFDDQFSVERPDGSNFTLKIRSTKLEDSAMYFCASSRVQSLTTDTQYFGPGTRLTVL.

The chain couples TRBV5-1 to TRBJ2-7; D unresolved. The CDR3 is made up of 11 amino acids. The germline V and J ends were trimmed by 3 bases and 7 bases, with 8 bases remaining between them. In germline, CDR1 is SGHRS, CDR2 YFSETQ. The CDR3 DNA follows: TGCGCCAGCAGCTCCGACGGGGAGCAGTACTTC. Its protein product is CASSSDGEQYF.

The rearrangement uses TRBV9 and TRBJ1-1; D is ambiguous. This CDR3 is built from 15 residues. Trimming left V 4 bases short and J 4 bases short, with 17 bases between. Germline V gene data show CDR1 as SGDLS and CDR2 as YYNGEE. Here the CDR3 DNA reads TGTGCCAGCAGCCCCGACCGGGTCCGACTCACTGAAGCTTTCTTT. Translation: CASSPDRVRLTEAFF.

CDR3 residues: CSAPESAEAFF. Written as DNA, the CDR3 is TGCAGTGCTCCCGAATCAGCGGAAGCTTTCTTT. The V and J genes are TRBV20-1 and TRBJ1-1; D is uncertain. V lost 5 bases, J lost 8 bases, and 12 bases lay in between. CDR3 length equals 11 residues. CDR1 is DFQATT and CDR2 is SNEGSKA in the germline V gene (reference sequence).

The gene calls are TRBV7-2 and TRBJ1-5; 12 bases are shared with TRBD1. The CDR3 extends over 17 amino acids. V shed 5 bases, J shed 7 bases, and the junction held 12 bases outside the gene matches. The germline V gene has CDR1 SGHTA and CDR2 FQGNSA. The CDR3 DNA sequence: TGTGCCAGCAGCCTGGGACAGGGGGCGCGATCTATGCAGCCCCAGCATTTT. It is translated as CASSLGQGARSMQPQHF.

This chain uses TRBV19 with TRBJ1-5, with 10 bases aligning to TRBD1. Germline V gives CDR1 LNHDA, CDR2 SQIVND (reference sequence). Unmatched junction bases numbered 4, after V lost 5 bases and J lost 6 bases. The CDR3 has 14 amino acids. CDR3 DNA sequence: TGTGCCAGTAGTCTCGGACAGGGGGGTCAGCCCCAGCATTTT. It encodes CASSLGQGGQPQHF.

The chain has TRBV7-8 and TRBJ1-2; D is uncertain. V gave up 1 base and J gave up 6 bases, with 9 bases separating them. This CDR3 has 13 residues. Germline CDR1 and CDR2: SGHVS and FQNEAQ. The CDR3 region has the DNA TGTGCCAGCAGCTTAGGGGCCTCGGATGGCTACACCTTC. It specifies CASSLGASDGYTF. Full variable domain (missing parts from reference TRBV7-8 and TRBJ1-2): GAGVSQSPRYKVAKRGQDVALRCDPISGHVSLFWYQQALGQGPEFLTYFQNEAQLDKSGLPSDRFFAERPEGSVSTLKIQRTQQEDSAVYLCASSLGASDGYTFGSGTRLTVV.

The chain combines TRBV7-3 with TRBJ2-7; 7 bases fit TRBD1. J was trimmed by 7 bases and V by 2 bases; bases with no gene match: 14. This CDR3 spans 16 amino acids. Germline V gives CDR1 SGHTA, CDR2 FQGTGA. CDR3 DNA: TGTGCCAGCAGCTTACTTAGGACAGGTGGGTTCGAGGAGCAGTACTTC. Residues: CASSLLRTGGFEEQYF.